Listed below are T cell receptor beta chains from one sample, sequenced in a study of blood T cells in healthy people across ages. TCRdb passed the 5' RACE reads through MiXCR, listing each CDR3 protein once. In the table there are about 570,000 distinct CDR3 sequences, about 28% of which are singletons. These same data were also listed under a study on T cells of mothers and their children.

The sequenced sample consisted of blood. These receptors were obtained from a boy aged 2-9 years in good health. Both conserved end residues are part of each CDR3. D genes are given only for firm matches. Rows may omit the clone size; those that give it use once, few, many or a size class.

V	J	D	size	DNA	CDR3
TRBV10-3	TRBJ2-5	NA	NA	TGTGCCATCAGTGGACTATTCCAAGAGACCCAGTACTTC	CAISGLFQETQYF
TRBV29-1	TRBJ2-1	TRBD1	many	TGCAGCGTTATCACAGGGGGGAGATACAATGAGCAGTTCTTC	CSVITGGRYNEQFF
TRBV2	TRBJ1-2	NA	few	TGTGCCAGCAGCGCCCTTAAGACAGTCGTCTATGGCTACACCTTC	CASSALKTVVYGYTF
TRBV15	TRBJ1-3	NA	few	TGTGCCACCAGCCGGATAGTGAGAAGCACCATATATTTT	CATSRIVRSTIYF
TRBV30	TRBJ1-2	TRBD1	NA	TGTGCCTGTAGCAGGACAGGGGGCCCCTATGGCTACACCTTC	CACSRTGGPYGYTF
TRBV10-2	TRBJ2-7	NA	NA	TGCGCCAGCAGTGAGGCCCCCTACGAGCAGTACTTC	CASSEAPYEQYF
TRBV2	TRBJ1-5	NA	once	TGTGCCAGCAGTGATGAGAATCAGCCCCAGCATTTT	CASSDENQPQHF
TRBV6-1	TRBJ2-5	NA	NA	TGTGCCAGCAGTGAACCAGGGGGGACCCAAGAGACCCAGTACTTC	CASSEPGGTQETQYF
TRBV7-2	TRBJ2-5	NA	few	TGTGCCAGCAGCCGCCGACTACCGCGGGAGACCCAGTACTTC	CASSRRLPRETQYF
TRBV28	TRBJ1-1	NA	NA	TGTGCCAGCACCGCCATAGGTGGGAACACTGAAGCTTTCTTT	CASTAIGGNTEAFF
TRBV3-1	TRBJ2-7	NA	few	TGTGTCAGCAGCCGGGATTACCCCTACGAGCAGTACTTC	CVSSRDYPYEQYF
TRBV2	TRBJ1-2	NA	NA	TGTGCCAGCAGTGCCAGGGCCTATGGCTACACCTTC	CASSARAYGYTF
TRBV24-1	TRBJ1-5	NA	NA	TGTGCCACCAGTGAGTCCGATAGAAATCAGCCCCAGCATTTT	CATSESDRNQPQHF
TRBV2	TRBJ2-4	NA	NA	TGTGCCAGCAGTACGAGGGGGGAGGCCAAAAACATTCAGTACTTC	CASSTRGEAKNIQYF
TRBV5-1	TRBJ2-4	NA	once	TGCGCCAGCAGCTTGGTAGGGAATCTAGCCAAAAACATTCAGTACTTC	CASSLVGNLAKNIQYF
TRBV12-3/TRBV12-4	TRBJ2-5	TRBD2	NA	TGTGCCAGCAGTCAGAGGACTAGCGGGGGGCAAGAGACCCAGTACTTC	CASSQRTSGGQETQYF